This T cell receptor beta chain was observed in a study of cytomegalovirus exposure and HLA in healthy donors. The primer mix had 60 Vbeta and 13 Jbeta primers. Assay: immunoSEQ multiplex PCR; the TCRdb copy retains only in-frame clones and omits some. The table records just over 150,000 clones, 60% to 80% of them present only once. This CDR3 contains 15 residues. V dropped 5 bases and J dropped 8; count of bases not matched to a gene: 8. Germline assignment: CDR1 MNHEY and CDR2 SVGAGI. Regarding this clone: What it binds is not known.

Study-level points and caveats: Researchers had no immune exposure information except CMV serostatus available.

The rearrangement joins TRBV6-5 to TRBJ2-1; 11 bases are a match to TRBD2. The source material was PBMCs. The TCR originated in a woman in her fifties or sixties in good health and CMV-seropositive. The CDR3 nucleotides are TGTGCCAGCAGTAAACTAGCGGGAGACCGGTATGAGCAGTTCTTC. It codes for CASSKLAGDRYEQFF.